These 17 T cell receptor beta chains came from one sample sequenced in a study of T cell repertoires in cytomegalovirus infection (dated by TCRdb to between 2019 and 2020). No cognate antigen is known for these TCRs. The treatment or condition label corresponds to: in vitro stimulation with specific CMV peptide epitopes to enrich CMV-specific T cells. The sequencing machine was an Illumina HiSeq 1500. Using fastp trimming at Q25 and MiXCR clonotype assembly, TCRdb reanalyzed the public sequencing data and kept in-frame beta chains. Rows merge per CDR3 protein into single entries with the most common DNA and genes. Here the sample has 300,000 to 400,000 distinct CDR3 sequences; around 25% occur a single time. Clones ranked in the top ten supply roughly 15% of the sample. Sequencing was performed on cultured PBMCs, taken from culture after CMV antigen stimulation. These TCRs come from a human donor in good health (CMV status not recorded). Some clones in this sample may be carry-over from other donors' samples.

This clonotype was counted only a few times. The chain is built from TRBV29-1 and TRBJ2-1; D gene ambiguous. V lost 6 bases and J lost 2, with 23 bases in between. This CDR3 has 17 residues. Germline CDR1 SQVTM, CDR2 ANQGSEA. CDR3 bases: TGCAGCGTACACGTAAACCCTGGCAGATTTACCTACAATGAGCAGTTCTTC. Protein sequence: CSVHVNPGRFTYNEQFF.

V usage is TRBV10-3 and J usage is TRBJ2-5, with D possibly TRBD2 on 5 matching bases. The length of the CDR3 is 14 residues. Germline V gene lookup returns CDR1 ENHRY and CDR2 SYGVKD. V was shortened by 6 bases and J by 0 bases, with 11 bases between the two germline ends. The CDR3 is CAIRTRADQETQYF. The CDR3 DNA sequence: TGTGCCATCAGGACTCGAGCGGACCAAGAGACCCAGTACTTC.

V gene TRBV6-2 or TRBV6-3 combines with J gene TRBJ2-5, with TRBD2 as a possible D gene (6 bases). This CDR3 is built from 15 residues. Trimming pared 7 bases from V and 5 bases from J, leaving 20 bases between. Germline loops: CDR1 MNHEY, CDR2 SVGEGT. CDR3 loop: CASIHRGIPHETQYF. DNA for the CDR3: TGTGCCAGCATACATCGCGGGATCCCCCATGAGACCCAGTACTTC.

This clonotype showed up many times. The V gene is TRBV7-2, the J gene TRBJ2-1; 8 nucleotides line up with TRBD2. The germline V gene has CDR1 SGHTA and CDR2 FQGNSA. V shed 5 bases and J 9 bases; nucleotides not matched to a gene: 9. The CDR3 totals 14 residues. For the CDR3, the DNA is TGTGCCAGCAGCCTGCCGGGACTAGGACGTGAGCAGTTCTTC. It is translated as CASSLPGLGREQFF.

Of note for this clonotype: With a much larger clone just one base away, this may be a read error. The chain employs TRBV7-2 and TRBJ2-7; 8 nucleotides match TRBD2. Germline-derived CDR1 and CDR2 are SGHTA and FQGNSA. The CDR3 is 15 amino acids. After removal of 2 bases from V and 0 bases from J, the junction contained 3 bases not matched to a gene. The CDR3 is CASSLRSGVSYEQYF. The CDR3 DNA reads as TGTGCCAGCAGCTTACGTAGCGGGGTCTCCTACGAGCAGTACTTC.

The chain couples TRBV20-1 to TRBJ2-3; D is ambiguous. Germline loops: CDR1 DFQATT, CDR2 SNEGSKA (reference sequence). This CDR3 contains 14 residues. Trimming took 2 bases from V and 0 from J, leaving 9 bases between them. The CDR3 DNA reads as TGCAGTGCTAGACGGCCTTTCAGCACAGATACGCAGTATTTT. This sequence encodes CSARRPFSTDTQYF.

This clonotype was counted a few times. This chain connects TRBV11-2 to TRBJ2-7; 8 nucleotides agree with TRBD2. J gave up 7 bases and V 5 bases, and 7 bases lay outside the gene matches. CDR1 and CDR2 from the germline V gene are SGHAT and FQNNGV. The length of the CDR3 is 13 residues. The DNA of the CDR3 is TGTGCCAGCAGCCCTGGACTAGCTCGGGAGCAGTACGTC. The encoded protein is CASSPGLAREQYV.

The chain joins TRBV28 to TRBJ2-1; 9 positions agree with TRBD1. This CDR3 is 13 amino acids long. V gave up 4 bases and J gave up 8 bases; unmatched junction bases: 3. Germline V gene data show CDR1 as MDHEN and CDR2 as SYDVKM. The CDR3 sequence is CASSSRDRDEQFF. The CDR3 DNA sequence: TGTGCCAGCAGTTCCCGGGACAGGGATGAGCAGTTCTTC.

This chain joins TRBV7-2 and TRBJ2-5, with 7 positions matching TRBD2. The J segment lost 5 bases and the V segment lost 2 bases, leaving 8 bases of the junction unmatched. CDR3 length equals 15 residues. CDR1 and CDR2 from the germline V gene are SGHTA and FQGNSA. CDR3 in DNA: TGTGCCAGCAGCTTATTTGCGGGAGAGGGGGAGACCCAGTACTTC. Translation: CASSLFAGEGETQYF.

This clonotype occurred many times. The gene calls are TRBV28 and TRBJ1-5; the D gene is possibly TRBD1 (6 bases). The V and J ends lost 5 bases and 7 bases respectively, with 12 bases between them. This CDR3 region has 13 residues. The germline V gene has CDR1 MDHEN and CDR2 SYDVKM. CDR3 nucleotides: TGTGCCAGCAGTCCAGGGGATTGGCAGCCCCAGCATTTT. Its protein is CASSPGDWQPQHF.

In its sample, this clonotype was seen once. The chain combines TRBV5-1 with TRBJ2-2, with D unresolved. Germline lookup yields CDR1 SGHRS and CDR2 YFSETQ. There are 15 residues in the CDR3. V was trimmed by 0 bases and J by 6 bases, leaving 12 bases between them. The DNA of the CDR3 is TGCGCCAGCAGCTTGGTCCCCGGAAAGCCCGGGGAGCTGTTTTTT. This sequence encodes CASSLVPGKPGELFF.

This clonotype was seen only a few times. V and J are TRBV28 and TRBJ2-3; D is possibly TRBD1 or TRBD2 (7 bases each). Deletions cut 6 bases from V and 0 bases from J, with 13 bases between. CDR1 is MDHEN, CDR2 SYDVKM, per germline. The CDR3 totals 15 residues. As DNA, the CDR3 is TGTGCCAGCAGCCCAGGGGGGGCGAGCACAGATACGCAGTATTTT. Translating gives CASSPGGASTDTQYF. The full variable domain, its missing parts supplied by reference TRBV28 and TRBJ2-3, is DVKVTQSSRYLVKRTGEKVFLECVQDMDHENMFWYRQDPGLGLRLIYFSYDVKMKEKGDIPEGYSVSREKKERFSLILESASTNQTSMYLCASSPGGASTDTQYFGPGTRLTVL.

This rearrangement joins TRBV12-3 or TRBV12-4 to TRBJ2-2; D call uncertain. The CDR3 covers 12 residues. With 6 bases removed from V and 9 bases from J, the gap between germline ends came to 11 bases. The CDR3, as DNA: TGTGCCAGCAGCCTCTTTATTAGGGAGCTGTTTTTT. It encodes CASSLFIRELFF.

This chain links TRBV20-1 with TRBJ1-1; D is unresolved. Germline assignment: CDR1 DFQATT and CDR2 SNEGSKA (reference sequence). The CDR3 extends over 12 amino acids. V was clipped by 8 bases and J by 0 bases, with 10 bases between them. This CDR3 reads CSPRAVNTEAFF. CDR3 bases: TGCAGTCCACGAGCTGTGAACACTGAAGCTTTCTTT.

This chain links TRBV29-1 with TRBJ2-7, with a possible D match to TRBD2 (5 bases). Germline values: CDR1 SQVTM, CDR2 ANQGSEA. V was pared by 4 bases and J by 0 bases, with 10 bases between. This CDR3 spans 13 amino acids. The CDR3 region has the DNA TGCAGCGTTGCGTCCGGGAACTCCTACGAGCAGTACTTC. This sequence encodes CSVASGNSYEQYF.

V gene TRBV28 combines with J gene TRBJ2-1, with TRBD2 matching 7 bases. CDR3 length: 16 residues. With V trimmed by 4 bases and J by 5 bases, 11 bases remained unmatched. Per germline, CDR1 MDHEN and CDR2 SYDVKM. The CDR3 DNA follows: TGTGCCAGCAGTTCCCCCGGGGCTAGCGGTAACAATGAGCAGTTCTTC. Translated, it gives CASSSPGASGNNEQFF.

The rearrangement links TRBV6-2 or TRBV6-3 to TRBJ2-1; 11 bases agree with TRBD2. With V trimmed by 2 bases and J by 3 bases, 3 bases remained unmatched. There are 16 residues in the CDR3. Germline V CDR1 and CDR2: MNHEY, SVGEGT. CDR3 sequence reads: CASSYTSGRHYNEQFF. CDR3 sequence (DNA): TGTGCCAGCAGTTACACTAGCGGGAGACACTACAATGAGCAGTTCTTC.